Shown below are 4 T cell receptor beta chains from a single sample sequenced in a study of cytomegalovirus exposure and HLA in healthy donors. The data were produced by immunoSEQ multiplex PCR, yet TCRdb's version contains in-frame clones alone and is incomplete. The repertoire includes 250,000 to 400,000 clones, 88% of them detected once, and 0.9% to 1% sits in the top ten. The source material was PBMCs. The receptors were sampled from a man aged 30 to 45 in good health and CMV-seronegative.

Here the CDR3 reads CASRWTVNTEAFF. In nucleotides, the CDR3 is TGTGCCAGCAGGTGGACAGTGAACACTGAAGCTTTCTTT. The V gene is TRBV6-1, the J gene TRBJ1-1; D possibly corresponds to TRBD1 (6 bases). Trimming left V 6 bases short and J 0 bases short, with 8 bases between. This CDR3 is 13 amino acids long. Germline V gives CDR1 MNHNS, CDR2 SASEGT.

This clone appeared a single time. The J gene is TRBJ2-7, the V gene TRBV27; perhaps TRBD1 as D (5 bases). Germline assignment: CDR1 MNHEY and CDR2 SMNVEV (reference sequence). The CDR3 covers 15 residues. V lost 2 bases and J 2 bases, leaving 13 bases between the germline ends. DNA for the CDR3: TGTGCCAGCAGTTTACCCAGGGCTCTAGCCTACGAGCAGTACTTC. This gives the protein CASSLPRALAYEQYF.

This chain joins TRBV30 and TRBJ1-2; D may be TRBD1 (6 bases). CDR1 GTSNPN and CDR2 SVGIG come from the germline V gene (reference sequence). The CDR3 is 17 amino acids. The germline V and J ends were trimmed by 2 bases and 2 bases, with 21 bases remaining between them. Here the CDR3 reads CAWSRTVTGYPNYGYTF. The CDR3 nucleotides read TGTGCCTGGAGTCGTACCGTCACAGGGTATCCGAACTATGGCTACACCTTC. Filled out from reference TRBV30 and TRBJ1-2, the complete variable domain reads SQTIHQWPATLVQPVGSPLSLECTVEGTSNPNLYWYRQAAGRGLQLLFYSVGIGQISSEVPQNLSASRPQDRQFILSSKKLLLSDSGFYLCAWSRTVTGYPNYGYTFGSGTRLTVV.

As to this clone: A read error may produce the germline difference seen at one junction end. The chain carries TRBV7-9 and TRBJ2-7, with 7 positions matching TRBD1. The germline CDR1 and CDR2 sequences are SEHNR and FQNEAQ (reference sequence). The CDR3 contains 14 residues. This CDR3 is CASGTSGQTVERHF. As DNA, the CDR3 is TGTGCCAGCGGGACCTCGGGACAGACGGTCGAGCGGCACTTC.